The 32 T cell receptor beta chains listed next were all sequenced from one sample in a study of blood T cell repertoires in COVID-19. Only in-frame clones appear in the TCRdb table, and some are missing; sequencing was by immunoSEQ multiplex PCR. The sample lists approximately 150,000 clones, around 87% occurring once. The sample consisted of peripheral blood. The receptors shown here come from a woman at least 80 years old with COVID-19, enrolled during active disease.

This chain uses TRBV6-5 with TRBJ2-1, with TRBD2 matching over 7 bases. The CDR3 runs 14 residues. Trimming removed 5 bases from V and 7 bases from J; junction bases left unmatched: 8. CDR1 is MNHEY, CDR2 SVGAGI, per germline. In DNA form, the CDR3 reads TGTGCCAGCAGTCCTCCGGGACTAACTAATGAGCAGTTCTTC. Its translation is CASSPPGLTNEQFF.

The gene calls are TRBV5-4 and TRBJ1-2, with D uncertain. Germline values: CDR1 SGHNT, CDR2 YYREEE (reference sequence). CDR3 length equals 15 residues. V was trimmed by 2 bases and J by 4 bases, leaving 15 bases between them. The chain's CDR3 is CASSFSATRFYGYTF. The CDR3 region has the DNA TGTGCCAGCAGCTTTAGCGCAACGCGCTTCTATGGCTACACCTTC.

This clone was found a few times. The chain joins TRBV19 to TRBJ2-3; the D gene is possibly TRBD2 (5 bases). The CDR3 totals 15 residues. With 5 bases removed from V and 0 bases from J, the gap between germline ends came to 12 bases. Germline assignment: CDR1 LNHDA and CDR2 SQIVND (reference sequence). This CDR3 is CASSYTRLSTDTQYF. As DNA, the CDR3 is TGTGCCAGTAGTTACACTAGGCTAAGCACAGATACGCAGTATTTT.

The chain carries TRBV6-2 or TRBV6-3 and TRBJ2-5, with a weak D call TRBD1 (5 bases). V shed 5 bases and J shed 5 bases, with 12 bases lying between them. CDR3 length equals 13 residues. The germline gives CDR1 MNHEY, CDR2 SVGEGT. The CDR3 sequence: CASSRGLEETQYF. The CDR3 coding sequence is TGTGCCAGCAGTAGGGGCCTAGAGGAGACCCAGTACTTC.

V and J are TRBV5-6 and TRBJ2-7; TRBD1 matches at 8 bases. The CDR3 has 14 amino acids. With 0 bases clipped from V and 6 bases from J, the junction kept 5 bases outside the gene matches. The germline CDR1 and CDR2 sequences are SGHDT and YYEEEE. The CDR3 sequence is CASSLGYRGTEQYF. The CDR3 DNA sequence: TGTGCCAGCAGCTTGGGGTACAGGGGGACCGAGCAGTACTTC.

The chain recombines TRBV7-9 with TRBJ2-3; D ambiguous. Germline CDR1 SEHNR, CDR2 FQNEAQ (reference sequence). This CDR3 spans 12 amino acids. Trimming stripped 0 bases from V and 10 bases from J, with 8 bases between. The CDR3 nucleotides read TGTGCCAGCAGCTTAGCTAGTTATGCGCAGTATTTT. The encoded protein is CASSLASYAQYF. Full variable domain (rest looked up from reference TRBV7-9 and TRBJ2-3): DTGVSQNPRHKITKRGQNVTFRCDPISEHNRLYWYRQTLGQGPEFLTYFQNEAQLEKSRLLSDRFSAERPKGSFSTLEIQRTEQGDSAMYLCASSLASYAQYFGPGTRLTVL.

Concerning this clone itself: A read error may produce the germline difference seen at one junction end. The chain combines TRBV27 with TRBJ1-2; TRBD1 matches 8 bases. Looked up from germline, CDR1 is MNHEY and CDR2 is SMNVEV (reference sequence). The CDR3 runs to 12 residues. CDR3 amino acids: CVSRSTGGGYTF. Written as DNA, the CDR3 is TGTGTCAGCCGATCCACAGGGGGAGGCTACACCTTC.

This rearrangement joins TRBV5-1 to TRBJ2-1, with D perhaps matching TRBD2 (6 bases). This CDR3 comprises 14 residues. Germline V gives CDR1 SGHRS, CDR2 YFSETQ. Trimming took off 2 bases at V and 7 bases at J, with 13 bases between the two ends. The CDR3 DNA reads TGCGCCAGCAGCTTACGACCGGGAGATAATGAGCAGTTCTTC. It is translated as CASSLRPGDNEQFF.

In DNA, the CDR3 is TGTGCCAGCAGTACAGGGTTCGGTGAGCAGTTCTTC. It encodes CASSTGFGEQFF. The gene calls are TRBV28 and TRBJ2-1, with a tentative D call TRBD1 (6 bases). The germline V gene has CDR1 MDHEN and CDR2 SYDVKM. The CDR3 sequence is 12 residues long. V lost 5 bases to trimming and J lost 9 bases, with 11 bases between them.

CDR3 coding DNA: TGTGCCAGCAGCCGAACCGGGCCTTCCGGAGGTGGCTACACCTTC. This sequence encodes CASSRTGPSGGGYTF. This chain links TRBV6-5 with TRBJ1-2, with D uncertain. Trimming shortened V by 6 bases and J by 7 bases, and 21 bases separated the two germline ends. The CDR3 is 15 residues long. The germline gives CDR1 MNHEY, CDR2 SVGAGI.

V and J are TRBV28 and TRBJ1-2, with D unclear. The germline CDR1 and CDR2 sequences are MDHEN and SYDVKM. Trimming pared 1 base from V and 4 bases from J, leaving 10 bases between. This CDR3 has 14 amino acids. The CDR3 sequence is CASSLLAFSYGYTF. CDR3 bases: TGTGCCAGCAGTTTATTAGCATTTTCCTATGGCTACACCTTC.

The chain links TRBV28 to TRBJ1-2; 7 bases line up with TRBD1. V was clipped by 7 bases and J by 5 bases; unmatched bases: 10. Germline CDR1 is MDHEN and CDR2 is SYDVKM. The CDR3 contains 14 residues. The CDR3, as DNA: TGTGCCAGCACAGCGACAGGGCCCATATATGGCTACACCTTC. It specifies CASTATGPIYGYTF.

The gene calls are TRBV6-5 and TRBJ2-7; the D is unclear. Trimming pared 2 bases from V and 3 bases from J, leaving 8 bases between. CDR3 length: 13 residues. CDR1 and CDR2 (germline): MNHEY, SVGAGI. The CDR3: CASSYDKSYEQYF. CDR3 sequence (DNA): TGTGCCAGCAGTTACGACAAAAGCTACGAGCAGTACTTC.

The rearrangement joins TRBV2 to TRBJ1-2, with TRBD1 identical over 10 bases. The CDR3 is made up of 14 amino acids. With V trimmed by 5 bases and J by 6 bases, 6 bases remained unmatched. Germline values: CDR1 SNHLY, CDR2 FYNNEI. The CDR3 DNA reads TGTGCCAGCAGTAGCGGACAGGGGGGAAATGGCTACACCTTC. As protein: CASSSGQGGNGYTF.

The V gene is TRBV15, the J gene TRBJ1-1; D might be TRBD1 (5 bases). CDR1 and CDR2 from the germline V gene are LNHNV and YYDKDF (reference sequence). Trimming stripped 1 base from V and 7 bases from J, with 10 bases between. This CDR3 comprises 13 residues. CDR3: CATSRARRVEAFF. The CDR3 DNA follows: TGTGCCACCAGCAGAGCTCGCAGGGTTGAAGCTTTCTTT.

Regarding this clone: Other nucleotide sequences from this sample produce the same CDR3. The chain couples TRBV3-1 (or the pseudogene TRBV3-2) to TRBJ2-7, with 10 bases identical to TRBD2. CDR1 is LGHDT, CDR2 YNNKEL, per germline (reference sequence). There are 15 residues in the CDR3. Trimming removed 5 bases from V and 5 bases from J; junction bases left unmatched: 9. The CDR3 DNA is TGTGCCAGCAGCTACATAGCGGGAGGACAGGACGAGCAGTACTTC. As protein: CASSYIAGGQDEQYF.

This chain uses TRBV10-3 with TRBJ2-2, with TRBD1 as a possible D gene (5 bases). Germline CDR1 reads ENHRY; CDR2 reads SYGVKD. This CDR3 contains 16 residues. V was trimmed by 0 bases and J by 6 bases, leaving 14 bases between them. As DNA, the CDR3 is TGTGCCATCAGTGAGTCAGGGGTACGGAGCGCCGGGGAGCTGTTTTTT. It specifies CAISESGVRSAGELFF.

CDR3: CASSGLADYEQYF. The CDR3 DNA follows: TGTGCCAGCTCGGGACTAGCGGACTACGAGCAGTACTTC. V usage is TRBV27 and J usage is TRBJ2-7, with 11 bases identical to TRBD2. CDR3 length: 13 residues. Germline V lookup: CDR1 MNHEY, CDR2 SMNVEV (reference sequence). The junction had 3 bases not matched to a gene; V was cut back by 8 bases and J by 3 bases.

V usage is TRBV2 and J usage is TRBJ1-1, with D uncertain. The CDR3 has 13 residues. The ends were cut back, 5 bases at V and 0 bases at J, with 7 bases in the middle. CDR1 and CDR2 from the germline V gene are SNHLY and FYNNEI. In DNA form, the CDR3 reads TGTGCCAGCAGTTTGACACTGAACACTGAAGCTTTCTTT. It encodes CASSLTLNTEAFF.

The chain joins TRBV7-7 to TRBJ2-1; 7 bases are a match to TRBD2. Unmatched junction bases numbered 10, after V lost 6 bases and J lost 5 bases. CDR3 length: 15 amino acids. CDR1 and CDR2 from the germline V gene are SSHAT and FNYEAQ (reference sequence). The CDR3 sequence is CASRPWGGSDNEQFF. The CDR3 region has the DNA TGTGCCAGCAGACCGTGGGGGGGTAGCGACAATGAGCAGTTCTTC.

V usage is TRBV24-1 and J usage is TRBJ2-7; TRBD2 matches at 8 bases. The V and J ends lost 2 bases and 5 bases, in that order; junction bases with no gene match: 7. CDR3 length: 15 amino acids. Germline CDR1 reads KGHDR; CDR2 reads SFDVKD. The CDR3 is CATSDWGSGINEQYF. DNA for the CDR3: TGTGCCACCAGTGATTGGGGTAGCGGGATAAACGAGCAGTACTTC.

This clone was detected a few times. The CDR3: CASRSTGLNSPLHF. CDR3 nucleotides: TGTGCCAGCAGATCGACAGGTCTTAATTCACCCCTCCACTTT. This rearrangement joins TRBV3-1 (or the pseudogene TRBV3-2) to TRBJ1-6; D possibly corresponds to TRBD1 (6 bases). V was clipped by 6 bases and J by 6 bases, with 12 bases between them. The CDR3 extends over 14 amino acids. Germline lookup yields CDR1 LGHDT and CDR2 YNNKEL (reference sequence).

The chain links TRBV5-1 to TRBJ2-1; 7 bases are a match to TRBD1. The CDR3 runs to 15 residues. Germline CDR1 SGHRS, CDR2 YFSETQ. The J segment lost 3 bases and the V segment lost 1 base, leaving 4 bases of the junction unmatched. The CDR3 spells CASSLTGVIYNEQFF. The CDR3 DNA follows: TGCGCCAGCAGCTTGACAGGGGTCATCTACAATGAGCAGTTCTTC.

The gene calls are TRBV5-6 and TRBJ1-2; 9 bases fit TRBD1. CDR3 length equals 16 residues. CDR1 is SGHDT and CDR2 is YYEEEE in the germline V gene. The J segment lost 6 bases and the V segment lost 5 bases, leaving 14 bases of the junction unmatched. CDR3 nucleotide sequence: TGTGCCAGCAGTCGACCGGGACAGGGATTCGGTCATGGCTACACCTTC. It encodes CASSRPGQGFGHGYTF.

This clone was counted a few times. This chain links TRBV20-1 with TRBJ1-1; TRBD1 matches 7 bases. V gave up 3 bases and J gave up 5 bases; unmatched junction bases: 12. Germline CDR1 DFQATT, CDR2 SNEGSKA (reference sequence). The CDR3 has 15 residues. The CDR3 sequence: CSASGAGGVLTEAFF. CDR3 DNA: TGCAGTGCTAGTGGGGCAGGGGGAGTATTAACTGAAGCTTTCTTT.

The chain recombines TRBV25-1 with TRBJ1-4, with a tentative D call TRBD1 (5 bases). CDR1 MGHDK and CDR2 SYGVNS come from the germline V gene. The CDR3 runs 14 residues. Trimming shortened V by 1 base and J by 8 bases, and 11 bases separated the two germline ends. The CDR3 DNA reads TGTGCCAGCAGTGAATTCAGGGCCGGAGAAAAACTGTTTTTT. It translates to CASSEFRAGEKLFF.

This sequence joins TRBV5-1 and TRBJ2-1; D gene ambiguous. The CDR3 has 17 amino acids. CDR1 and CDR2 from the germline V gene are SGHRS and YFSETQ. Between the trimmed V and J ends, which lost 0 bases and 3 bases, there was a span of 16 bases. CDR3 sequence reads: CASSLAVRSYDYNEQFF. The DNA of the CDR3 is TGCGCCAGCAGCTTGGCCGTCAGGTCCTACGACTACAATGAGCAGTTCTTC.

The rearrangement joins TRBV3-1 (or the pseudogene TRBV3-2) to TRBJ1-2; no firm D call. Trimming removed 3 bases at V and 6 bases at J, with 11 bases between. Germline V CDR1 and CDR2: LGHDT, YNNKEL (reference sequence). The CDR3 runs 13 residues. CDR3 loop: CASSQRAGDGYTF. CDR3 sequence (DNA): TGTGCCAGCAGCCAGAGGGCAGGAGATGGCTACACCTTC.

The chain combines TRBV6-4 with TRBJ1-2; D is unresolved. The CDR3 is made up of 12 amino acids. V shed 2 bases and J shed 3 bases, with 4 bases lying between them. In germline, CDR1 is MRHNA, CDR2 SNTAGT. The CDR3 region has the DNA TGTGCCAGCAGTGACGGAGACTATGGCTACACCTTC. Translation: CASSDGDYGYTF.

The rearrangement links TRBV6-5 to TRBJ1-1; D gene unclear. Trimming pared 2 bases from V and 4 bases from J, leaving 5 bases between. Germline V gene lookup returns CDR1 MNHEY and CDR2 SVGAGI. The CDR3 contains 12 residues. For the CDR3, the DNA is TGTGCCAGCAGTTACATCGGCACTGAAGCTTTCTTT. Protein product: CASSYIGTEAFF.

This rearrangement joins TRBV7-8 to TRBJ2-3; D might be TRBD2 (7 bases). The CDR3 covers 17 residues. Looked up from germline, CDR1 is SGHVS and CDR2 is FQNEAQ. V gave up 0 bases and J gave up 3 bases, with 16 bases separating them. DNA of the CDR3: TGTGCCAGCAGCTTAGCTGGGGGGGGCTCTGTGACAGATACGCAGTATTTT. It encodes CASSLAGGGSVTDTQYF.

The V call is TRBV4-1, the J call TRBJ1-2; D perhaps matches TRBD1 (6 bases). V was trimmed by 2 bases and J by 4 bases, leaving 14 bases between them. In germline, CDR1 is MGHRA, CDR2 YSYEKL. This CDR3 region has 15 residues. CDR3 DNA sequence: TGCGCCAGCAGCCAAACTCCAGGGGCCGGCTATGGCTACACCTTC. Translated: CASSQTPGAGYGYTF.